The present T cell receptor (beta chain) was sequenced within a study of T cell clonotyping in hematopoietic cell transplantation. TCRdb keeps only in-frame clones here, not all; method: immunoSEQ multiplex PCR. The table shows around 25,000 clones, with about 94% occurring only once. V lost 5 bases and J lost 9; bases outside the gene matches: 10. The CDR3 has 16 amino acids. CDR1 and CDR2 (germline): SGHTA, FQGNSA. The TCR comes from a man between 50 and 59 years old in good health. Some clones in this sample may be carry-over from other donors' samples. Specimen: peripheral blood mononuclear cells. The V and J genes are TRBV7-2 and TRBJ1-6; 10 positions agree with TRBD1. The CDR3 protein is CASSGRTGGGGSPLHF. For the CDR3, the DNA is TGTGCCAGCAGCGGACGGACAGGGGGGGGTGGTTCACCCCTCCACTTT.